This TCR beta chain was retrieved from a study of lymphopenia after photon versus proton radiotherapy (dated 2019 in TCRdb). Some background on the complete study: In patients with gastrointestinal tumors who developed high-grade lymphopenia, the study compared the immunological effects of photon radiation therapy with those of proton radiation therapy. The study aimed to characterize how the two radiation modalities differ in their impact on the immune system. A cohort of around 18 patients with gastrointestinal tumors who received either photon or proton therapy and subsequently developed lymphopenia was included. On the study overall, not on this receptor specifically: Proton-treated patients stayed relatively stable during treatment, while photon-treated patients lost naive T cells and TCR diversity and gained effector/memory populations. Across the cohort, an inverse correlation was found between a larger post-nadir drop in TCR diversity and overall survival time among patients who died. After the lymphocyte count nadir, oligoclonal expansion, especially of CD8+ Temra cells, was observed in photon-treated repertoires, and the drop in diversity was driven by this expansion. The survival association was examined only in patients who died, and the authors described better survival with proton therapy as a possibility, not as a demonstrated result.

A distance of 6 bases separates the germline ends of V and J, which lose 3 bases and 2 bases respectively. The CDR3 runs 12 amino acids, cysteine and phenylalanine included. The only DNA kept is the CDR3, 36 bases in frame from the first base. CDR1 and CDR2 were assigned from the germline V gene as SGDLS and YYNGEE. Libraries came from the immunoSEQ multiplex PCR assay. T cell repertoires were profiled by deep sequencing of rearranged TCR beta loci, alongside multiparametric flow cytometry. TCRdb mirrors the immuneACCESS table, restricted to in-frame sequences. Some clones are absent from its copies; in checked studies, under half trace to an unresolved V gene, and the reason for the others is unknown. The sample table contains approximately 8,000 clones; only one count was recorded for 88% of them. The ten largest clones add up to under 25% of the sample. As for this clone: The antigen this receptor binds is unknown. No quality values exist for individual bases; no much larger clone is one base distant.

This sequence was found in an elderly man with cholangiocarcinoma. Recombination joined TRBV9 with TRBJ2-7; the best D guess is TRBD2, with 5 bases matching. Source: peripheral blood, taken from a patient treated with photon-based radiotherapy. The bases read TGTGCCAGCAGCGACGGGACCTACGAGCAGTACTTC. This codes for CASSDGTYEQYF.